This is a list of T cell receptor beta chains from one sample in a study of neurological immune-mediated disorders. MiXCR, applied by TCRdb to the 5' RACE reads, yields one record per CDR3 protein. Here the sample spans about 53,000 distinct CDR3 sequences, roughly 8% being singletons. Sequencing used PBMCs. Receptors were obtained from a woman aged 40 to 50 in good health. Each CDR3 is given with its conserved first and last residue. The order of the fields is V gene, clone size, J gene, D gene, CDR3 DNA, CDR3 protein. The D gene is left open where the match is weak. The size entry is marked missing in some rows and otherwise reads once, few, many or a size class.

TRBV5-1	many	TRBJ2-1	TRBD2	TGCGCCAGCAGCTCAACGACTAGCGGGGTTTACAATGAGCAGTTCTTC	CASSSTTSGVYNEQFF
TRBV20-1	many	TRBJ1-1	NA	TGCAGTGCTAAACTTGGGAATATGAACACTGAAGCTTTCTTT	CSAKLGNMNTEAFF
TRBV4-1	many	TRBJ2-5	NA	TGCGCCAGCAGCCAAGGATTCGGGGAGACCCAGTACTTC	CASSQGFGETQYF
TRBV29-1	many	TRBJ1-1	NA	TGCAGCGTTGTTTCGCTGGGGTTTTTGGACACTGAAGCTTTCTTT	CSVVSLGFLDTEAFF
TRBV4-3	many	TRBJ2-7	NA	TGCGCCAGCAGCCAAGGGTGGATCGCCTACGAGCAGTACTTC	CASSQGWIAYEQYF
TRBV29-1	few	TRBJ1-1	NA	TGCAGCGTTGTGCGCGGGGGGGTTAACACTGAAGCTTTCTTT	CSVVRGGVNTEAFF
TRBV27	many	TRBJ2-4	TRBD2	TGTGCCAGCAGTCCCCGTGTAGCGGGAGCCAAAAACATTCAGTACTTC	CASSPRVAGAKNIQYF
TRBV5-1	many	TRBJ2-1	TRBD2	TGCGCCAGCAGCTTGGCCAGCGGGAGGGCCAATGAGCAGTTCTTC	CASSLASGRANEQFF
TRBV18	once	TRBJ1-3	NA	TGTGCCAGCTCACCGGGAGCGGAAAGGGGAATATATTTT	CASSPGAERGIYF
TRBV18	many	TRBJ2-7	NA	TGTGCCAGCGATTACCGTGGGGAGCAGTACTTC	CASDYRGEQYF
TRBV4-2	NA	TRBJ2-3	NA	TGTGCCAGCAGCCAAGAGTTGAGAGTCTACGCTACAGATACGCAGTATTTT	CASSQELRVYATDTQYF
TRBV20-1	many	TRBJ2-7	NA	TGCAGTGCTTCCCCCTCACAGGAGCAGTACTTC	CSASPSQEQYF
TRBV7-8	many	TRBJ2-7	NA	TGTGCCAGCAGCGCAACTCCTCGGGCCCTCGGCGAGCAGTACTTC	CASSATPRALGEQYF
TRBV20-1	many	TRBJ2-2	TRBD1	TGCAGTGCTAGAGCTCACCGGGACAGGGCTGGGGAGCTGTTTTTT	CSARAHRDRAGELFF
TRBV4-1	many	TRBJ2-5	NA	TGCGCCAGCAGCCATGTACACCGGGACGGCGAAGAGACCCAGTACTTC	CASSHVHRDGEETQYF
TRBV5-1	many	TRBJ1-5	NA	TGCGCCAGCAGCTTGGCAGGGGAGGAACGTCAGCCCCAGCATTTT	CASSLAGEERQPQHF
TRBV20-1	many	TRBJ1-5	NA	TGCAGTGCTAGAGTGGGGTCGGAAGGTCAGCCCCAGCATTTT	CSARVGSEGQPQHF
TRBV10-2	NA	TRBJ1-5	NA	TGCGCCAGCAGTGAGTATCCGGGCCTCCGGCCCCAGCATTTT	CASSEYPGLRPQHF
TRBV12-3/TRBV12-4	many	TRBJ2-1	NA	TGTGCCAGCAGCCGACAGGTCGCGGGGCAGTTCTTC	CASSRQVAGQFF
TRBV5-6	many	TRBJ2-5	NA	TGTGCCAGCAGCTTGGGCAGCCAAGAGACCCAGTACTTC	CASSLGSQETQYF
TRBV3-1	many	TRBJ2-7	NA	TGTGCCAGCAGCGCCGAGGCAGCTTTCGAGCAGTACTTC	CASSAEAAFEQYF
TRBV15	many	TRBJ1-1	TRBD1	TGTGCCACCAGCAGAGGAAGGGGGCCGAACACTGAAGCTTTCTTT	CATSRGRGPNTEAFF
TRBV18	many	TRBJ1-1	NA	TGTGCCAGCTCACTAAATCAGGTGCCTGAAGGGAACACTGAAGCTTTCTTT	CASSLNQVPEGNTEAFF